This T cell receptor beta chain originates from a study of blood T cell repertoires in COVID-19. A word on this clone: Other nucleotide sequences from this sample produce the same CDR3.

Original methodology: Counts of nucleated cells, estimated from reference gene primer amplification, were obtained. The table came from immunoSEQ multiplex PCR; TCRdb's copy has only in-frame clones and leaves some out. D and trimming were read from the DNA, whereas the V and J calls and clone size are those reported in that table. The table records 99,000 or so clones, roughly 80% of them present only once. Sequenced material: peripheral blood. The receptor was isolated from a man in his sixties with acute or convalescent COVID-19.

The CDR3 bases are TGTGCCAGCAGCTTGGTTCTAGCGGGAGTAGATACGCAGTATTTT. It translates to CASSLVLAGVDTQYF. The genes are TRBV5-4 and TRBJ2-3, with 10 bases aligning to TRBD2. J was trimmed by 5 bases and V by 0 bases; bases with no gene match: 3. The CDR3 spans 15 residues. Germline lookup yields CDR1 SGHNT and CDR2 YYREEE (reference sequence).